The clone carrying this T cell receptor (beta chain) was recorded many times. Its specificity is not known. Each cDNA molecule in the library carried unique molecular identifiers. From the RACE reads, TCRdb called clonotypes with MiXCR, one entry per CDR3 protein. Among 45,000 to 60,000 distinct CDR3 sequences listed, around 12% were seen once. This sample stems from a study of human T cells and chemical hapten exposure. The time point here: patch test 3, about 24 weeks after DPC sensitization. Treatment defined: therapeutic diphenylcyclopropenone sensitization with weekly scalp DPC. Whole-study findings and limits: Donors had alopecia, so their immune response may differ from healthy people's. Significantly more large CDR3 similarity clusters arose among expanded TCRs than among controls.

The TCR comes from a man aged 25-45 years with alopecia areata. Some clones in this sample may be carry-over from other donors' samples. The source was whole blood, collected in connection with sensitization to the hapten diphenylcyclopropenone (DPC).

DNA of the CDR3: TGTGCCAGCAGCTCCCAGACAGGGGGCCCACGCGAGCAGTACTTC. As protein: CASSSQTGGPREQYF. The chain couples TRBV7-2 to TRBJ2-7; 10 bases align to TRBD1. Germline V gene data show CDR1 as SGHTA and CDR2 as FQGNSA. V trimming: 4 bases; J trimming: 6 bases; junction bases outside the gene matches: 9. This CDR3 is 15 amino acids long.